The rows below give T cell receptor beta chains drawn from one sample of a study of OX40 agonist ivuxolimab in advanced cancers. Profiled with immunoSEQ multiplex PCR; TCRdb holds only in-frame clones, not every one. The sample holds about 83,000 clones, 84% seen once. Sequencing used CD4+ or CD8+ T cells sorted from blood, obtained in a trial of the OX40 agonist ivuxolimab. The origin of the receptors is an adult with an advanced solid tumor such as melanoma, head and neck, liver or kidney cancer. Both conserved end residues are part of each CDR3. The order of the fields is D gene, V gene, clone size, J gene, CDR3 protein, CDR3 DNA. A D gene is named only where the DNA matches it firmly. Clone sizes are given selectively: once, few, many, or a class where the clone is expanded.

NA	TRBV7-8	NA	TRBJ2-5	CASSSRFGWEIIQETQYF	TGTGCCAGCAGCTCTCGGTTCGGATGGGAAATTATTCAAGAGACCCAGTACTTC
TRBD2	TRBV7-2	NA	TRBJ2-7	CASSLALGGSSYEQYF	TGTGCCAGCAGCTTAGCCCTGGGGGGGAGCTCCTACGAGCAGTACTTC
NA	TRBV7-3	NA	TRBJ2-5	CASSTGAGETQYF	TGTGCCAGCAGTACAGGGGCGGGGGAGACCCAGTACTTC
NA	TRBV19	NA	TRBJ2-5	CASSPQGTQETQYF	TGTGCCAGTAGTCCTCAGGGAACCCAAGAGACCCAGTACTTC
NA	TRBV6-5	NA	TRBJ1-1	CASRRSEEAFF	TGTGCCAGCCGCCGCAGCGAAGAAGCTTTCTTT
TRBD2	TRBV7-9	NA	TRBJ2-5	CASSQGRLAGDLGQETQYF	TGTGCCAGCAGCCAGGGCCGACTAGCGGGGGACCTAGGCCAAGAGACCCAGTACTTC
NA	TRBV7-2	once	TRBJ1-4	CASSLFGSTNEKLFF	TGTGCCAGCAGCCTCTTCGGGTCGACTAATGAAAAACTGTTTTTT
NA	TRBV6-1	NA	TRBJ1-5	CASSVSVGWGNQPQHF	TGTGCCAGCAGTGTGTCAGTCGGGTGGGGCAATCAGCCCCAGCATTTT
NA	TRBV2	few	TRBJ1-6	CASSARVGSPLHF	TGTGCCAGCAGTGCCAGGGTCGGATCACCCCTCCACTTT
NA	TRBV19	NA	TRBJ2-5	CASSISFGQQETQYF	TGTGCCAGTAGTATCTCGTTTGGACAGCAGGAGACCCAGTACTTC
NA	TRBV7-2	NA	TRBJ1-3	CASSSPGQGRNTIYF	TGTGCCAGCAGCTCCCCGGGGCAGGGGAGAAACACCATATATTTT
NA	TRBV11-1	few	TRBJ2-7	CASSLEGVPYEQYF	TGTGCCAGCAGCTTAGAAGGGGTCCCCTACGAGCAGTACTTC
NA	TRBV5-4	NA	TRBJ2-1	CASSLPSGSYNEQFF	TGTGCCAGCAGCTTGCCCTCCGGGTCCTACAATGAGCAGTTCTTC
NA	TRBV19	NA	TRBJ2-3	CASSRGISTDTQYF	TGTGCCAGTAGTCGAGGGATTAGCACAGATACGCAGTATTTT
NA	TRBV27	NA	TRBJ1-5	CASSLSGFSNQPQHF	TGTGCCAGCAGTTTATCAGGTTTTAGCAATCAGCCCCAGCATTTT
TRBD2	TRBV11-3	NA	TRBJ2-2	CASSRGGPGELFF	TGTGCCAGCAGCCGGGGGGGACCCGGGGAGCTGTTTTTT
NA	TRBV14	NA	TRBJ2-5	CASSRPGETQYF	TGTGCCAGCAGCCGGCCGGGGGAGACCCAGTACTTC
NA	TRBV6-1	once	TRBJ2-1	CASSPYAGASNEQFF	TGTGCCAGCAGCCCCTATGCGGGGGCCAGCAATGAGCAGTTCTTC
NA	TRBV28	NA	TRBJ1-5	CASSFGGGWSNQPQHF	TGTGCCAGCAGTTTTGGCGGGGGCTGGAGCAATCAGCCCCAGCATTTT
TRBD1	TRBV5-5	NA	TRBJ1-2	CASSRDRDYGYTF	TGTGCCAGCAGCCGGGACAGGGATTATGGCTACACCTTC
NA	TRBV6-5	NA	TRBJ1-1	CASSPDPRDTEAFF	TGTGCCAGCAGTCCAGACCCCCGGGACACTGAAGCTTTCTTT
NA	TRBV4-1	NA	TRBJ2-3	CASSQALPTDTQYF	TGCGCCAGCAGCCAAGCGCTACCAACAGATACGCAGTATTTT
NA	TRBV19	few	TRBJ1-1	CATNIRAGKTEAFF	TGTGCCACCAACATTCGGGCCGGGAAGACTGAAGCTTTCTTT
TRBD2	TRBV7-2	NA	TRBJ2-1	CASSLESGGAGNEQFF	TGTGCCAGCAGCTTAGAGAGCGGGGGGGCGGGGAATGAGCAGTTCTTC
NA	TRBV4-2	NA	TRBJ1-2	CASSQARADYGYTF	TGTGCCAGCAGCCAAGCACGAGCAGACTATGGCTACACCTTC
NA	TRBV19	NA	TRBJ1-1	CASSIGGGGTEAFF	TGTGCCAGTAGTATAGGAGGGGGGGGCACTGAAGCTTTCTTT
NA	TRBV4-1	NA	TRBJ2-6	CASSQGNRGGSGANVLTF	TGCGCCAGCAGCCAAGGGAACAGGGGAGGGTCTGGGGCCAACGTCCTGACTTTC
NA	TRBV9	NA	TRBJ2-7	CASSVENRPTYEQYF	TGTGCCAGCAGCGTAGAGAACAGGCCCACCTACGAGCAGTACTTC
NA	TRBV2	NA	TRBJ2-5	CASSQYKGPEETQYF	TGTGCCAGCAGTCAATACAAGGGGCCTGAAGAGACCCAGTACTTC
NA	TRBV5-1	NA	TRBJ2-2	CASSAWDTLTGELFF	TGCGCCAGCAGCGCATGGGACACCCTTACCGGGGAGCTGTTTTTT
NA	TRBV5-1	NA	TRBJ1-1	CASSSGISSLNTEAFF	TGCGCCAGCAGCTCCGGGATCTCATCCCTGAACACTGAAGCTTTCTTT
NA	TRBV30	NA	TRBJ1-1	CAWRGGVVRGMNTEAFF	TGTGCCTGGAGGGGCGGGGTCGTCAGGGGAATGAACACTGAAGCTTTCTTT
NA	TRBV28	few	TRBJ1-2	CASSSLGSGSNYGYTF	TGTGCCAGCAGTAGCTTGGGTTCCGGCTCAAACTATGGCTACACCTTC
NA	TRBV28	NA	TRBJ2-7	CASSFGGTVSYEQYF	TGTGCCAGCAGTTTTGGGGGGACAGTCTCCTACGAGCAGTACTTC
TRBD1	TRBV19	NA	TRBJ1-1	CASKLQGVDTEAFF	TGTGCCAGTAAGCTGCAGGGGGTCGACACTGAAGCTTTCTTT